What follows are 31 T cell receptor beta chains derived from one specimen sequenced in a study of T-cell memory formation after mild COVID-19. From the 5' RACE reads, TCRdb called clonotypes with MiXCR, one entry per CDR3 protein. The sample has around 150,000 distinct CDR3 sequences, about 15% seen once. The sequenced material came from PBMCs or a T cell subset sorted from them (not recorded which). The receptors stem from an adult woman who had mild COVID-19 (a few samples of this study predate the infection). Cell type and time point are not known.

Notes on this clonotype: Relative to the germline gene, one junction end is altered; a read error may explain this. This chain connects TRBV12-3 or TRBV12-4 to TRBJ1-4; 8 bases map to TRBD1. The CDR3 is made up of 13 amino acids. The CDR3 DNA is TGTGGCAGCCAGGGACAGGATAATGAAAAACTGTTTTTT. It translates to CGSQGQDNEKLFF.

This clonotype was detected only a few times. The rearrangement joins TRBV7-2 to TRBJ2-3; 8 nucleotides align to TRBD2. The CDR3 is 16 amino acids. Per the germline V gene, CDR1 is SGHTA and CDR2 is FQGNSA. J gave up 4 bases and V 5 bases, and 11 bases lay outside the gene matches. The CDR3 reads CASSPNSGGGADTQYF. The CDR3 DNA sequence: TGTGCCAGCAGCCCCAACAGCGGGGGAGGGGCAGATACGCAGTATTTT.

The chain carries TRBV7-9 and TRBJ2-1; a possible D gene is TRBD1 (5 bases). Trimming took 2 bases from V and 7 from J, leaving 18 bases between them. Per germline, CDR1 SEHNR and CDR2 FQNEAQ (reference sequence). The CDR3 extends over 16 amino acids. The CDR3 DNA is TGTGCCAGCAGCTTACCGGCAGGGCGAGGTGAAAATGAGCAGTTCTTC. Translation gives CASSLPAGRGENEQFF.

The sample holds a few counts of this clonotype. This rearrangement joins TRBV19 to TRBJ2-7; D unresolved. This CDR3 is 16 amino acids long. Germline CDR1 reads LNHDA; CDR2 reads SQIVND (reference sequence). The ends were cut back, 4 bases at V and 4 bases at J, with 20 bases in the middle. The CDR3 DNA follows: TGTGCCAGTAGTAGGCTACCAGTGCGAACCGGATACGAGCAGTACTTC. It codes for CASSRLPVRTGYEQYF.

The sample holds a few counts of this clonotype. CDR3 nucleotide sequence: TGTGCCAGCAAGGTTCAGTTTACCTACGAGCAGTACTTC. It translates to CASKVQFTYEQYF. V is TRBV2 and J is TRBJ2-7; D is undetermined. The CDR3 covers 13 residues. V lost 7 bases, J lost 2 bases, and 12 bases lay in between. Germline CDR1 is SNHLY and CDR2 is FYNNEI.

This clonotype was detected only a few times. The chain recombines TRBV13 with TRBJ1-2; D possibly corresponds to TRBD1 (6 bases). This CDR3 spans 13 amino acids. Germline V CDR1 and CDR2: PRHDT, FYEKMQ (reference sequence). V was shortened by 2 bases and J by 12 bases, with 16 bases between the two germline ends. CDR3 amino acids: CASSLSGQPEHTF. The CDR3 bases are TGTGCCAGCAGCTTAAGCGGACAGCCGGAGCACACCTTC.

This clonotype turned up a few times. This CDR3 is CASSQAGNTEAFF. The CDR3 DNA reads TGCGCCAGCAGCCAAGCAGGGAATACTGAAGCTTTCTTT. The chain couples TRBV4-1 to TRBJ1-1, with a weak D call TRBD1 (5 bases). Trimming took 1 base from V and 5 from J, leaving 8 bases between them. Germline lookup yields CDR1 MGHRA and CDR2 YSYEKL. The CDR3 sequence is 13 residues long.

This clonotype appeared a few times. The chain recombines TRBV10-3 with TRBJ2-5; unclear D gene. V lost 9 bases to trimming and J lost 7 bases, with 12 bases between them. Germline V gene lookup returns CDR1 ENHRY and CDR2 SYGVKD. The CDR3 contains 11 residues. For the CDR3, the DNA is TGTGCCATTGAAGCTGATGGGACCCAGTACTTC. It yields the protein CAIEADGTQYF.

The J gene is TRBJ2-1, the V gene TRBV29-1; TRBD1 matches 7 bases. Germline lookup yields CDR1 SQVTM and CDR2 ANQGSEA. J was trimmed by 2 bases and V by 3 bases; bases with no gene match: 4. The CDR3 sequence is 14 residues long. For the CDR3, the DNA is TGCAGCGTTGACGGGCAGGGGGCCTACAATGAGCAGTTCTTC. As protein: CSVDGQGAYNEQFF.

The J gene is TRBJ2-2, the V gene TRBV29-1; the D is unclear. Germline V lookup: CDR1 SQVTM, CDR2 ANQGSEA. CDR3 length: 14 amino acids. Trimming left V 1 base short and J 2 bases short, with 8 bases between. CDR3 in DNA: TGCAGCGTTGAAGCTCTGGGAAACACCGGGGAGCTGTTTTTT. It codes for CSVEALGNTGELFF.

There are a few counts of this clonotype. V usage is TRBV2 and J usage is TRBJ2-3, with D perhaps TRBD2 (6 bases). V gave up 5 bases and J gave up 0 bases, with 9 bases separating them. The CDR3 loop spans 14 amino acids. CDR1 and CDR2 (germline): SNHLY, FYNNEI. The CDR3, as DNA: TGTGCCAGCAGTTGGGGGACTAGCACAGATACGCAGTATTTT. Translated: CASSWGTSTDTQYF.

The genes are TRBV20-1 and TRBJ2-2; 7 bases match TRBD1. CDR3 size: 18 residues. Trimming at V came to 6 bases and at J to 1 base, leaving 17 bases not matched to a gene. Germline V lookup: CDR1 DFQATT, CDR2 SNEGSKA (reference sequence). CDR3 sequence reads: CSASEEEGARRNTGELFF. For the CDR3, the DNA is TGCAGTGCATCGGAGGAAGAGGGGGCAAGACGGAACACCGGGGAGCTGTTTTTT.

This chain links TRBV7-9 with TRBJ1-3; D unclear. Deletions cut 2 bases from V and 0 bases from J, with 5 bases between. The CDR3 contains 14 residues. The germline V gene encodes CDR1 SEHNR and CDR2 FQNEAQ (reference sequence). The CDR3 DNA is TGTGCCAGCAGCTTACTACTCTCTGGAAACACCATATATTTT. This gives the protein CASSLLLSGNTIYF.

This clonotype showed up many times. CDR3 region: CASSPGTGGSNSPLHF. The CDR3 bases are TGTGCCAGCAGCCCCGGGACAGGGGGCAGTAATTCACCCCTCCACTTT. The chain uses TRBV3-1 and TRBJ1-6, with 12 bases that match TRBD1. This CDR3 has 16 amino acids. The germline V gene has CDR1 LGHDT and CDR2 YNNKEL (reference sequence). V was clipped by 4 bases and J by 6 bases; unmatched bases: 4.

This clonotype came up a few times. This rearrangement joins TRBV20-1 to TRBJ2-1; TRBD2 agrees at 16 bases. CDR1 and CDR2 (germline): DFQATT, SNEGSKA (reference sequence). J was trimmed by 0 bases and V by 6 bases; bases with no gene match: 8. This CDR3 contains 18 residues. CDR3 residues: CSAAGLAGGVSSYNEQFF. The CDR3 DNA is TGCAGTGCGGCGGGACTAGCGGGGGGGGTTAGCTCCTACAATGAGCAGTTCTTC.

This CDR3 reads CASSQDRRGTSSGKLFF. CDR3 DNA: TGTGCCAGCAGCCAAGATAGGCGCGGCACTTCGTCGGGAAAACTGTTTTTT. V and J are TRBV3-1 and TRBJ1-4; D gene uncertain. The CDR3 is 17 residues long. The V and J ends lost 0 bases and 10 bases respectively, with 21 bases between them. Germline V CDR1 and CDR2: LGHDT, YNNKEL (reference sequence).

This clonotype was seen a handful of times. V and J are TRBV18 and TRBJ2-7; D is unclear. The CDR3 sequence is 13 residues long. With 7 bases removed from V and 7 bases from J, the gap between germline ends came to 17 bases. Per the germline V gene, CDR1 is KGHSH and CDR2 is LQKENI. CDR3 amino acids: CASFLQVGYEQYF. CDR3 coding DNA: TGTGCCAGCTTCCTCCAAGTGGGTTATGAGCAGTACTTC.

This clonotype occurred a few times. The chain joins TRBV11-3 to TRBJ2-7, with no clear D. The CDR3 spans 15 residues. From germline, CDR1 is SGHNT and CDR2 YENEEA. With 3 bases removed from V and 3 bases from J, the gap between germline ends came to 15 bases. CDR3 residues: CASSFLTSQNYEQYF. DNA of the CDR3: TGTGCCAGCAGCTTCCTGACGAGTCAGAACTACGAGCAGTACTTC.

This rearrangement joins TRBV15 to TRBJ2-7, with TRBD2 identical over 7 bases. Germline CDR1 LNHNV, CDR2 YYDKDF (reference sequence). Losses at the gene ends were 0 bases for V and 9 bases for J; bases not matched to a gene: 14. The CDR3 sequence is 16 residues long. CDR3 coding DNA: TGTGCCACCAGCAGAGATCTCAGCGGGGTACCGCGGGGGCAGTACTTC. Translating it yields CATSRDLSGVPRGQYF.

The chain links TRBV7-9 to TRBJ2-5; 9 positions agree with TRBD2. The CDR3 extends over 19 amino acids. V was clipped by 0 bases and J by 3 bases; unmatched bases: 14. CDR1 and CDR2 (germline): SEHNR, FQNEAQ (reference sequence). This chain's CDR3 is CASSLASRGGAVKEETQYF. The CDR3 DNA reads TGTGCCAGCAGCTTAGCATCCCGCGGGGGGGCGGTAAAGGAAGAGACCCAGTACTTC.

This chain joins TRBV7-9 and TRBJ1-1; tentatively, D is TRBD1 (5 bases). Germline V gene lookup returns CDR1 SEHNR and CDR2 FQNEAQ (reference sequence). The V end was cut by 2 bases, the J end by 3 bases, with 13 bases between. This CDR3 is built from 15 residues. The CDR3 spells CASSLTAGEDTEAFF. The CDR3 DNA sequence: TGTGCCAGCAGCTTAACCGCGGGGGAGGACACTGAAGCTTTCTTT.

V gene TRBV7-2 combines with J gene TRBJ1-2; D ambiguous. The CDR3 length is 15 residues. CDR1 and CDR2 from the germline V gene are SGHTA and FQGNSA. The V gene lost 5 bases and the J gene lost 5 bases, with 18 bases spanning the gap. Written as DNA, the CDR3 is TGTGCCAGCAGCCGTAGCGGGCCCGTTAAATATGGCTACACCTTC. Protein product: CASSRSGPVKYGYTF.

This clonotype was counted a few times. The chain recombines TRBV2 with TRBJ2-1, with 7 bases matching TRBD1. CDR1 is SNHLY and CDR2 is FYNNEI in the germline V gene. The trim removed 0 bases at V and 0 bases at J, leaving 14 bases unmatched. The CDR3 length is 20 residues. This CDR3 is CASSEAYVTGVRSSYNEQFF. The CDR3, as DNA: TGTGCCAGCAGTGAAGCGTATGTAACAGGGGTACGGAGCTCCTACAATGAGCAGTTCTTC.

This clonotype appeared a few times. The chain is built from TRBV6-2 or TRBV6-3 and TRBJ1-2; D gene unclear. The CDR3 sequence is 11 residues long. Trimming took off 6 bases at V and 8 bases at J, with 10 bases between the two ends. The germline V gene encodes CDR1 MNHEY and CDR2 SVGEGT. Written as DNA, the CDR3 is TGTGCCAGCAGCAACGGAAGAGGCTACACCTTC. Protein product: CASSNGRGYTF.

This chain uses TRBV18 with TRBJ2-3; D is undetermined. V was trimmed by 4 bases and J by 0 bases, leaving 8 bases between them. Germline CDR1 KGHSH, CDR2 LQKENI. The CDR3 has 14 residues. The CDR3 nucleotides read TGTGCCAGCTCACTCCTCGACAGCACAGATACGCAGTATTTT. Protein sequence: CASSLLDSTDTQYF.

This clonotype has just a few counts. The CDR3: CASSQGGGWDTQYF. CDR3 nucleotides: TGCGCCAGCAGCCAAGGCGGGGGGTGGGATACGCAGTATTTT. The rearrangement uses TRBV4-1 and TRBJ2-3; 8 nucleotides match TRBD2. The trim removed 1 base at V and 6 bases at J, leaving 3 bases unmatched. CDR3 length: 14 amino acids. Germline V gene data show CDR1 as MGHRA and CDR2 as YSYEKL.

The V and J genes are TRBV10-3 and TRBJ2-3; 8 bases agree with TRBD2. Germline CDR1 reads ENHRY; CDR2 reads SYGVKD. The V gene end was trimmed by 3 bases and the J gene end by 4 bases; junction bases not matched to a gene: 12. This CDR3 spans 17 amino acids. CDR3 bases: TGTGCCATCAGTGAATGGAGTAGCGGGGCCGGGGCAGATACGCAGTATTTT. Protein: CAISEWSSGAGADTQYF.

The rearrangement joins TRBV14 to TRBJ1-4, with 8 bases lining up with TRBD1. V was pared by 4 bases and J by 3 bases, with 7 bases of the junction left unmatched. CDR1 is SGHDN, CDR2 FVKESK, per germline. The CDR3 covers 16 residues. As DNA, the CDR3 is TGTGCCAGCAGCCGTTACAGGGGGTCGGCTAATGAAAAACTGTTTTTT. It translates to CASSRYRGSANEKLFF.

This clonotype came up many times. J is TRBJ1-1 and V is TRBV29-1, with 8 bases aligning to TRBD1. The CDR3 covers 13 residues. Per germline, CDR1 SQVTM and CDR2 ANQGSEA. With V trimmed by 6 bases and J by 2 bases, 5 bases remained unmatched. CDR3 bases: TGCAGCGTCTTAGGACAGGGAAACACTGAAGCTTTCTTT. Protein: CSVLGQGNTEAFF. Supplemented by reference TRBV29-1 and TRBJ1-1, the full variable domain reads SAVISQKPSRDICQRGTSLTIQCQVDSQVTMMFWYRQQPGQSLTLIATANQGSEATYESGFVIDKFPISRPNLTFSTLTVSNMSPEDSSIYLCSVLGQGNTEAFFGQGTRLTVV.

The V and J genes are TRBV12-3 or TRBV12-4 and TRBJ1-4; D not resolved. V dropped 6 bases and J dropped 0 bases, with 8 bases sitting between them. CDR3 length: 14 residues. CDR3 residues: CASRSYATNEKLFF. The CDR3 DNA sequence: TGTGCCAGCAGATCGTACGCAACTAATGAAAAACTGTTTTTT.

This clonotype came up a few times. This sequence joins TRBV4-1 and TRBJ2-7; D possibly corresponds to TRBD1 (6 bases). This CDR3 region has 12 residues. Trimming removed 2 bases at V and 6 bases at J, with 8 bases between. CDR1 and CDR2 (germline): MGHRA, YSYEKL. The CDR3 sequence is CASSQPDSEQYF. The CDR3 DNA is TGCGCCAGCAGCCAACCGGACAGCGAGCAGTACTTC.